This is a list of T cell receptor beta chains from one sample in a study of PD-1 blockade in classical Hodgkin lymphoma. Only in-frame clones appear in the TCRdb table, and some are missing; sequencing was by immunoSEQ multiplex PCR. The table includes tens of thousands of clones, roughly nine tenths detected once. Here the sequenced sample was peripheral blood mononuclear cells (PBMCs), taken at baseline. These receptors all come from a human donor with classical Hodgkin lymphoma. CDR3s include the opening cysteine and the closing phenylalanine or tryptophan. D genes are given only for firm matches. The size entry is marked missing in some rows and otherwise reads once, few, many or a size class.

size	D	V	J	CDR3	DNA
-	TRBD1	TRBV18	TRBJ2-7	CASSPRDRVPYEQYF	TGTGCCAGCTCACCCCGGGACAGGGTCCCCTACGAGCAGTACTTC
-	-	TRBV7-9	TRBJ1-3	CASSLQAAGANTIYF	TGTGCCAGCAGCTTACAGGCAGCCGGAGCGAACACCATATATTTT
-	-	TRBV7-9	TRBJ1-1	CASSLPWSTEAFF	TGTGCCAGCAGCTTACCCTGGAGCACTGAAGCTTTCTTT
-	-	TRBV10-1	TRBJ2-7	CANTRWRGGYEQYF	TGCGCCAACACGAGGTGGAGGGGTGGGTACGAGCAGTACTTC
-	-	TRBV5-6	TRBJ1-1	CASSLEQGPNTEAFF	TGTGCCAGCAGCTTGGAACAGGGCCCGAACACTGAAGCTTTCTTT
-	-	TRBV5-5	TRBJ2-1	CASSLGVGDEQFF	TGTGCCAGCAGCTTGGGGGTGGGCGATGAGCAGTTCTTC
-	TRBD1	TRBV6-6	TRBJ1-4	CASSYFGTDKFEKLFF	TGTGCCAGCAGTTATTTTGGGACAGACAAGTTTGAAAAACTGTTTTTT
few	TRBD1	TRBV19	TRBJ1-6	CASSPQGGGGRSSPLHF	TGTGCCAGTAGTCCGCAGGGTGGAGGGGGCAGAAGTTCACCCCTCCACTTT
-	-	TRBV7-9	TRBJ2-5	CASSFRAIQETQYF	TGTGCCAGCAGCTTCAGGGCAATCCAAGAGACCCAGTACTTC
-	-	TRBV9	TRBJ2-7	CASSVNSDSTYEQYF	TGTGCCAGCAGCGTAAACTCGGACTCGACCTACGAGCAGTACTTC
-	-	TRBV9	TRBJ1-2	CASSVALGTSNYGYTF	TGTGCCAGCAGCGTAGCTCTGGGCACCTCTAACTATGGCTACACCTTC
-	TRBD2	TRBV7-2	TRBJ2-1	CASSLRLAGVYHNEQFF	TGTGCCAGCAGCTTAAGGCTAGCGGGAGTTTACCACAATGAGCAGTTCTTC
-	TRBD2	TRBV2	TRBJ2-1	CASRIGLAGYNEQFF	TGTGCCAGCAGGATCGGACTAGCGGGTTACAATGAGCAGTTCTTC
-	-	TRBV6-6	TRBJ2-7	CASTTDTNSYEQYF	TGTGCCAGCACTACTGACACAAACTCCTACGAGCAGTACTTC
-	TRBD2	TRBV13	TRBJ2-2	CASSDLLAGLPLFF	TGTGCCAGCAGCGACTTACTAGCGGGCCTCCCGCTGTTTTTT
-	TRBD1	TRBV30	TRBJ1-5	CAWSPGQLFLPQHF	TGTGCCTGGAGTCCGGGACAGCTTTTTTTGCCCCAGCATTTT